The entry below gives a single TCR beta chain sequence along with its context. This clone was observed a single time. Its antigen is currently not known. Base qualities are missing; no much larger clone stands one base away. The method was the immunoSEQ multiplex PCR assay. The multiplex PCR relied on a mix of 60 forward primers for TCR Vbeta segments and 13 reverse primers for TCR Jbeta segments. The CDR3 region of rearranged TCR beta genes was amplified from genomic DNA by a multiplex PCR assay. The Illumina HiSeq System was used to sequence the amplified TCR beta libraries as 87-base-pair reads. The authors' analysis ran thus. In a later analysis, 80 million or so unique TCR beta chains were counted across the roughly 670 repertoires, and approximately 11 million of these chains were shared by at least two donors. Raw reads were error-corrected and collapsed into unique sequences by a nearest-neighbor algorithm in which closely related sequences were merged to remove PCR and sequencing errors. CDR3 sequences were aligned to IMGT reference sequences to assign V, D and J gene segments. For a sequence to be retained, a match of at least six nucleotides was required to both a V gene segment and a J gene segment. A rearrangement was called productive if the CDR3 had no stop codons and remained in frame with V and J, and every other rearrangement was called non-productive. Following IMGT convention, CDR3 was defined as the stretch from the second conserved V-encoded cysteine up to the conserved J-encoded phenylalanine. The earlier analysis of 587 of the donors excluded sequences that lacked an unambiguous match to a single V gene segment. In an earlier analysis of approximately 590 of the donors, a V segment was called functional when productive rearrangements were above 56.7%, and segregating when the standard deviation between donors exceeded 5%. A statistical classification framework was developed to diagnose cytomegalovirus status using the catalog of TCR beta chain sequences. A later analysis assigned V and J genes by comparing TCR nucleotide sequences with IMGT/GENE-DB human TR gene sequences. The TCRdist pipeline was used in a later analysis to assign CDR3 sequences and most-parsimonious VDJ recombination scenarios. In a later analysis, each TCR beta chain was defined by its CDR3 amino acid sequence together with its V-gene family, and reads without a unique V-gene family were excluded. A later analysis removed 592 highly shared, low-generation-probability nucleotide sequences to deal with suspected cross-contamination and a sequencing artifact. A later analysis calculated a clonal expansion index for each public chain from normalized within-repertoire ranks of inferred template counts. In a later analysis, generation probabilities were computed with a VDJ recombination model fitted to out-of-frame rearrangements, and the resulting probabilities were checked against IGoR. A later analysis scored TCR-TCR, TCR-HLA and TCR-CMV co-occurrence with hypergeometric tests, applying a repertoire-size bias correction to TCR pairs. To estimate false discovery rates, a later analysis permuted the HLA or CMV assignments 20 times. In a later analysis, co-occurring TCRs were grouped using DBSCAN, and TCRdist sequence similarity was added for clustering within HLA-allele-positive subsets. Co-occurrence clustering excluded repertoires with fewer than 30,000 or more than 120,000 public chains, plus five with anomalous nucleotide sharing. This is the immuneACCESS table as TCRdb keeps it, with only in-frame sequences that have V and J called. A part of the clones is gone; compared with another copy, unresolved V genes explain less than half, and the rest is unexplained. V and J calls and clone size are those listed in that table; D and trimming were worked out from the DNA. For this sample there are 65,000 to 85,000 clones; around 70% appear just once. The leading ten clones occupy 12% to 15% of the sample.

The cohort consisted of 650 to 700 healthy bone marrow donors. At the time of sampling, every cohort member was nominally healthy, though immune exposures that went unrecorded were likely present. The donor was CMV seropositive and was included in the group of 250 to 300 seropositive cohort members. A peripheral blood sample was provided by each donor, and peripheral blood mononuclear cells were used for TCR beta sequencing. The Qiagen DNeasy Blood Extraction Kit was used to extract genomic DNA from the blood cell samples. The record originates from a study of cytomegalovirus exposure and HLA in healthy donors (dated by TCRdb to about 2017). Turning to the overall study: In an earlier analysis of about 560 of the donors, 276 Gb of sequence data and 117 million unique TCR beta sequences from 150 million to 200 million T cells were reported. About 280 gigabases of sequencing data and approximately 84 million unique TCR sequences were included in an early release covering 550 to 650 HLA-typed donors. The genetic ancestry cluster associated with self-reported Caucasian donors included over 80% of the roughly 400 genotyped donors. The study was designed to test whether signatures of past pathogen exposure could be identified by cataloging public T cell receptors. The T cell repertoires of about 700 subjects were profiled by immunosequencing and related to cytomegalovirus serostatus. In addition to the first cohort of around 670 subjects, a separate validation cohort of 130 or so different subjects was used. To predict cytomegalovirus infection status, the study combined high-throughput TCR immunosequencing, statistical association of individual TCRs with disease status, and machine learning. A later analysis re-examined previously published TCR beta repertoires from more than 600 donors and added high-resolution HLA genotyping to investigate patterns of TCR occurrence. Rather than drawing on any new phenotypic data, the later analysis identified candidate immune exposures from TCR beta sequences and the way those sequences occurred across donors. In an earlier analysis of roughly 600 of the donors, high-throughput TCR beta sequencing was used to judge whether each TCR beta V gene segment behaved as functional or pseudogenic. Alongside the repertoire data, information on donor age, sex, ethnicity and CMV serostatus was compiled. Genome-wide SNP genotypes for about three fifths of the roughly 670 donors were used in a later genetic analysis, which treated that subset as a discovery cohort. Every repertoire in the discovery cohort had been generated on one and the same sequencing platform. HLA typing included class I and class II loci at four-digit resolution. The number of donors typed differed by locus, with 629-630 for A, B, C, DRB1 and DQB1, 522 for DQA1, 600 to 610 for DPA1, and roughly 450 for DPB1. Five DR-DQ haplotypes were handled as single units for association and clustering because linkage in the cohort was strong. On average, roughly 240,000 unique TCR beta nucleotide sequences were sequenced per donor among roughly 430 genotyped donors of the cohort, with about 19% of those sequences being non-productive.

Broader findings and caveats from the paper: At a false discovery rate of 0.05, a later analysis linked 16,951 TCR beta sequences to specific HLA alleles. The 87-base-pair reads could not distinguish some IMGT-functional V segments, including TRBV6-2 and TRBV6-3, so those segments were excluded. The presence/absence analyses assumed that sequencing depth was roughly uniform across donors, and that assumption may not be true. Most TCR sequences were observed very rarely across donors, whereas some public TCRs were present in many individuals. The only immune exposure information available for the cohort was CMV serostatus. A further reported finding was that TCR beta sequences accurately predicted the HLA-A and HLA-B alleles for most subjects in the first cohort. In the study, 150 to 200 TCR beta chains were listed as associated with cytomegalovirus. Correlated functional status among segregating V segments might be attributable to linkage disequilibrium, but an unknown experimental factor could not be ruled out. A cluster of highly shared sequence variants was judged likely to be a technical artifact of the sequencing pipeline. In a later genetic analysis, fewer N-insertions in productive TCRs were reported among donors in an Asian-associated ancestry cluster than the 666-donor mean. In a later analysis, HLA-associated TCR beta chains were found to be more clonally expanded and to have lower generation probabilities than equally common non-associated chains. According to a later analysis, most CMV-associated TCR beta chains appeared to be HLA-restricted, and the HLA associations seemed to be driven largely by CMV exposure. In both the original and validation cohorts, the classifier was reported to diagnose cytomegalovirus status with high specificity and sensitivity. Because some donors lacked HLA typing at each locus, the association tests relied only on the typed subset. According to a later analysis, TCR association rates differed among HLA loci, with DRB1 alleles showing the most associated TCRs and HLA-C alleles showing the fewest. In an earlier analysis of 450 to 750 of the donors, most TCR beta V segments appeared in productive rearrangements about 87% or about 30% of the time, broadly matching IMGT annotations. The authors suggested that the approach could potentially be generalized to other disease states and immunological phenotypes. In a later analysis, several top co-occurrence clusters were reported to appear linked to parvovirus B19, influenza, CMV and Epstein-Barr virus. The earlier analysis of about 600 of the donors excluded 15 to 20 rarely observed V segments, including chromosome 9 orphons, because counts were too low. A few of the identified cytomegalovirus-associated TCR beta chains were confirmed in vitro to be specific for cytomegalovirus antigens. Strong co-occurrence of HLA alleles, especially DR and DQ, made assigning TCR associations to individual alleles difficult. Only TCR beta chains were sequenced in this cohort, and the absence of alpha or paired-chain data limited detectable features. V-gene and J-gene trimming of TCR beta chains was associated with a missense DCLRE1C variant in a later genetic analysis, and the association was replicated in an independent cohort.

V is reduced by 6 bases and J by 0 bases, leaving a spacing of 6 bases between them. The CDR3, cysteine through phenylalanine, is 12 amino acids long. Only CDR3 DNA remains: 36 bases, in frame from the first base. The germline V gene (reference sequence) gives CDR1 as GTSNPN and CDR2 as SVGIG. This TCR came from a male donor in good health and CMV-seropositive. The V and J genes are TRBV30 and TRBJ1-3, with the D gene call left open. The specimen sequenced was PBMCs. The DNA sequence reads TGTGCCTGTCGACTCTCTGGAAACACCATATATTTT. Its protein reads: CACRLSGNTIYF.